This T cell receptor beta chain derives from a study of spatial heterogeneity in lung cancer. Study-level background: Fewer alpha-chain than beta-chain sequences were consistently detected.

Each CDR3 protein is one row after TCRdb ran MiXCR on the 5' RACE reads. Altogether 9,500 or so distinct CDR3 sequences are present, roughly an eighth being singletons, with the ten largest covering approximately 15%. This CDR3 comprises 19 residues. Germline V gene lookup returns CDR1 DFQATT and CDR2 SNEGSKA (reference sequence). The ends were cut back, 1 base at V and 6 bases at J, with 27 bases in the middle. This clonotype was counted at least ten times. No antigen is known for it. Specified time point: sample taken at primary tumor resection. The sequenced material consisted of unsorted whole RNA from tumor, nontumor lung or frozen PBMC. Whole-study results and caveats: The study estimated approximately 7% alpha and over 12% beta chain coverage of tumor T cells. For expanded intratumoral alpha and beta TCRs, counts tracked tumor mutation counts.

V is TRBV20-1 and J is TRBJ2-2; no clear D gene. The source material was lung tumor tissue, sampled at surgery. The receptor's source is a male donor with early-stage non-small cell lung cancer. Written as DNA, the CDR3 is TGCAGTGCTAGAGGCCCCCGCGGCTCCCGGCCCTCGGGTCCCGGGGAGCTGTTTTTT. This translates into CSARGPRGSRPSGPGELFF.